This T cell receptor (beta chain) was sequenced for a study of glioma-infiltrating T cells after dendritic cell vaccination. General study points: Complete blood and tumor specimen sets were limited to few patients.

V was clipped by 7 bases and J by 3 bases; unmatched bases: 6. This CDR3 comprises 13 residues. Germline V CDR1 and CDR2: SQVTM, ANQGSEA. About this clone: Its antigen is as yet unknown.

Amplification used 60 V beta primers and 13 J beta primers. Only in-frame clones appear in the TCRdb table, and some are missing; sequencing was by immunoSEQ multiplex PCR. The sample shows about 49,000 clones, about 85% of them seen only once. This TCR came from a human donor with glioblastoma. The specimen was blood, collected before dendritic cell vaccination. V usage is TRBV29-1 and J usage is TRBJ2-3; 8 bases map to TRBD2. CDR3 coding DNA: TGCAGCGGGTCCGGGAGGGTGACAGATACGCAGTATTTT. It is translated as CSGSGRVTDTQYF.